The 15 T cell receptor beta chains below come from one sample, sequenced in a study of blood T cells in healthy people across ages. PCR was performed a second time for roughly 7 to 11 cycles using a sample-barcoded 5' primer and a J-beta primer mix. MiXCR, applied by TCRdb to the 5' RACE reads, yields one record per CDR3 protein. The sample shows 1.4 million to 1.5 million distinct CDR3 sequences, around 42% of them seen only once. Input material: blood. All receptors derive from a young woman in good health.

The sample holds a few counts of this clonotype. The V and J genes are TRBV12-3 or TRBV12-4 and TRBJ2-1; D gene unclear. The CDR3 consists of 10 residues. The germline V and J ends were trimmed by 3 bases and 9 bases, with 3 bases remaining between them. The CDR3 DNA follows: TGTGCCAGCAGTTTGACTGAGCAGTTCTTC. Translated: CASSLTEQFF.

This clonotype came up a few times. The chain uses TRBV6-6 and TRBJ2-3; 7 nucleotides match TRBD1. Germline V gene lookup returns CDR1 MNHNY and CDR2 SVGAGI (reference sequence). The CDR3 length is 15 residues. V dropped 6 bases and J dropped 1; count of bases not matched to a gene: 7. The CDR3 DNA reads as TGTGCCAGCAGCAACAGGGGATATGGCACAGATACGCAGTATTTT. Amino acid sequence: CASSNRGYGTDTQYF.

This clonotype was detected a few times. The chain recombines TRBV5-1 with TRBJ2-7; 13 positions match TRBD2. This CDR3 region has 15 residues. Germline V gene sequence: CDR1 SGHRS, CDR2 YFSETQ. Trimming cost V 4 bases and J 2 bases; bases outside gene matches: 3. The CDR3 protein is CASSITSGGAYEQYF. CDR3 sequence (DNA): TGCGCCAGCAGCATCACTAGCGGGGGGGCCTACGAGCAGTACTTC.

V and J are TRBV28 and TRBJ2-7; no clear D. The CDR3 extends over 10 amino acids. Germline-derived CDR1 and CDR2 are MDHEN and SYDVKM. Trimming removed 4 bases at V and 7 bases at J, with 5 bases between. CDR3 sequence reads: CASSSVEQYF. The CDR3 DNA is TGTGCCAGCAGTTCCGTGGAGCAGTACTTC.

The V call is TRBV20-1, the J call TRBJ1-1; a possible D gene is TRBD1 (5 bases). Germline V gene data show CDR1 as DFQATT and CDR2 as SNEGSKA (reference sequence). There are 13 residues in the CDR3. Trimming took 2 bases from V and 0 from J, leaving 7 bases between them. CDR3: CSARWGVNTEAFF. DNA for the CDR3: TGCAGTGCTAGATGGGGGGTGAACACTGAAGCTTTCTTT.

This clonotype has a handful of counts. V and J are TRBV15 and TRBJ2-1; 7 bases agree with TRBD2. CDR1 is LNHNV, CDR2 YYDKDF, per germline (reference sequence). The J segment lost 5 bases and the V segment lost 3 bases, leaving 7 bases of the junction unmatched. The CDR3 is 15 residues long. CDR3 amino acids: CATSSRGSGHNEQFF. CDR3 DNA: TGTGCCACCAGCAGCCGGGGTAGCGGGCACAATGAGCAGTTCTTC.

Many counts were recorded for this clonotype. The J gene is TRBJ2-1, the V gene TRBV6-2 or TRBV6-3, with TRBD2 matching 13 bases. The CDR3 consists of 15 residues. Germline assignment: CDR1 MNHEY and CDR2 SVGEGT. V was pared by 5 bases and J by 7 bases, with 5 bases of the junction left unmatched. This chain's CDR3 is CASSPTSGRANEQFF. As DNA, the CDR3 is TGTGCCAGCAGTCCCACTAGCGGGAGGGCAAATGAGCAGTTCTTC.

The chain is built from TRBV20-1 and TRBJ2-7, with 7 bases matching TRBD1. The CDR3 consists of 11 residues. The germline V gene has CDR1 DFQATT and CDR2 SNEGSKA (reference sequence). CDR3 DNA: TGCAGGACCGGGACAGAATACGAGCAGTACTTC. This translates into CRTGTEYEQYF.

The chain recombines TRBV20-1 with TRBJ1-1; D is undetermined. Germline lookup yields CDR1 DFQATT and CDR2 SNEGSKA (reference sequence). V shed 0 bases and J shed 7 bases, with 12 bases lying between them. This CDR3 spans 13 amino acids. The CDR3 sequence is CSARDRLSFEAFF. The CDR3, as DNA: TGCAGTGCTAGAGACAGACTATCTTTTGAAGCTTTCTTT.

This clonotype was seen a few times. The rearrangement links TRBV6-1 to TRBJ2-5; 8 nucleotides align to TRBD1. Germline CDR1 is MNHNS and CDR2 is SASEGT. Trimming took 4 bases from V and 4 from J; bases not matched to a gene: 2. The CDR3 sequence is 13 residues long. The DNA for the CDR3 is TGTGCCAGCAGTGTAACAGGGGGAGAGACCCAGTACTTC. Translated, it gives CASSVTGGETQYF.

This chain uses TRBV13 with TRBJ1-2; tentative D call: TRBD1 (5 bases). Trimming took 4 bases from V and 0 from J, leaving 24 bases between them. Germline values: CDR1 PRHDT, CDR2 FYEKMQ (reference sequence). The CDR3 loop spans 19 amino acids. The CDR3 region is CASSSPLRQHTPTNYGYTF. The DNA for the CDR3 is TGTGCCAGCAGCTCCCCATTACGACAGCACACCCCAACTAACTATGGCTACACCTTC.

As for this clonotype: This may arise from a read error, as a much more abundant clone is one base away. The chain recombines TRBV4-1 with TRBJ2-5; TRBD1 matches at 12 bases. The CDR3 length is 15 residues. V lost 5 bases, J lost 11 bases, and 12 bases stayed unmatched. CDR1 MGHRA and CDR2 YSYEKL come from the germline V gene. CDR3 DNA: TGCGCCAGCAGCTACCGGGACAGGGGGCTCAATGAGCAGTACTTC. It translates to CASSYRDRGLNEQYF.

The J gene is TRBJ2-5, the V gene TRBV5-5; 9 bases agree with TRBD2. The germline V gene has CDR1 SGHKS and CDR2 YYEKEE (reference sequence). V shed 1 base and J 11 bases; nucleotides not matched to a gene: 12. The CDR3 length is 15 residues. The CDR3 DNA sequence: TGTGCCAGCAGCTTGCGCGGGGGGGTTTCAAATGAGCAGTACTTC. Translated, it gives CASSLRGGVSNEQYF.

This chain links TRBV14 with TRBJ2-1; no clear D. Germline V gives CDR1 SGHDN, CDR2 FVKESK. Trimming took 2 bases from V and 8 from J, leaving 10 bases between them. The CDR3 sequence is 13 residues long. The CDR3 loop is CASSQHPYDEQFF. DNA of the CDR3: TGTGCCAGCAGCCAACATCCTTACGATGAGCAGTTCTTC.

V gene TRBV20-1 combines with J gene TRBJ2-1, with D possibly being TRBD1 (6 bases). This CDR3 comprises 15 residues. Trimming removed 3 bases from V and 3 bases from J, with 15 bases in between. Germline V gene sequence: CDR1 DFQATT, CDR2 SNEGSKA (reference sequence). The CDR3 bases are TGCAGTGCTAGCCCGAGCCGGGACAACTACAATGAGCAGTTCTTC. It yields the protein CSASPSRDNYNEQFF.